This TCR beta chain stems from a study of blood T cell repertoires in COVID-19. Generated by immunoSEQ multiplex PCR, the TCRdb table keeps only in-frame clones and is missing some. The table includes a few hundred thousand clones, approximately 89% detected once. The CDR3 runs to 11 residues. CDR1 and CDR2 from the germline V gene are LNHNV and YYDKDF (reference sequence). V dropped 3 bases and J dropped 4 bases, with 4 bases sitting between them. A few counts support this clone. The source is a man younger than 45 who had recovered from COVID-19. Sequencing used PBMCs or T cells enriched from blood (not recorded which). The chain is built from TRBV15 and TRBJ2-7, with D uncertain. CDR3 in DNA: TGTGCCACCAGCAGCCTTTACGAGCAGTACTTC. It is translated as CATSSLYEQYF.